This T cell receptor (beta chain) was found in a study of response to subunit inactivated influenza vaccine. MiXCR, applied by TCRdb to the RT-PCR reads, yields one record per CDR3 protein. This sample carries 800,000 or so distinct CDR3 sequences, over 20% of them seen once, and the ten largest clones take roughly a tenth. Findings and limits, study-wide: Few additional T cells are recruited per seasonal influenza vaccination, authors suggested.

The CDR3 runs to 16 residues. The V gene end was trimmed by 7 bases and the J gene end by 5 bases; junction bases not matched to a gene: 13. Germline V gives CDR1 MNHNS, CDR2 SASEGT. This clonotype was detected only a few times. Its target is unknown. The sequenced sample was PBMCs from blood, obtained 5 to 6 days after vaccination. The TCR sequence derives from a man in his fifties who received an inactivated influenza vaccine. The chain uses TRBV6-1 and TRBJ2-3; 9 nucleotides line up with TRBD2. The DNA of the CDR3 is TGTGCCAGCAAAGACCTTAGCGGGGGAAGGGGAGATACGCAGTATTTT. Amino acid sequence: CASKDLSGGRGDTQYF.